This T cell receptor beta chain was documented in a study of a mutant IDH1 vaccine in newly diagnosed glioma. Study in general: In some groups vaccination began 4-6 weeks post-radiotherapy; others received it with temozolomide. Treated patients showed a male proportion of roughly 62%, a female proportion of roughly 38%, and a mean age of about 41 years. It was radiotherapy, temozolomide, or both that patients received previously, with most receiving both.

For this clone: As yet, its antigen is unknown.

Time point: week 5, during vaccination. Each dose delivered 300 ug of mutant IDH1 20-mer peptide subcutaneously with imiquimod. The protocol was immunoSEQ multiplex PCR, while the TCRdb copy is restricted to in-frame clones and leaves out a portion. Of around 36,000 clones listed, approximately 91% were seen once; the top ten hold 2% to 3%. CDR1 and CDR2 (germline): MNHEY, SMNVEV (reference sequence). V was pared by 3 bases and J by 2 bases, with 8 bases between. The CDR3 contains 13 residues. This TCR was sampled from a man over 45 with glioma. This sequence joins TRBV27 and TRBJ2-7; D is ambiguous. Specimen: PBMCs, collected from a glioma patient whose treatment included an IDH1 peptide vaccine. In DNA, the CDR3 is TGTGCCAGCAGTTTTGTTGGCCCCTACGAGCAGTACTTC. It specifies CASSFVGPYEQYF.